This T cell receptor (beta chain) derives from a study of T cell changes during pregnancy in multiple sclerosis (dated by TCRdb to between 2018 and 2021). For context, the study as a whole: The study examined how the T cell repertoire changed over the course of pregnancy in women with multiple sclerosis.

Worth noting for this clone: Its specific antigen is unknown. No clone much larger than this one lies a single base away; base qualities are absent.

Library preparation used the immunoSEQ multiplex PCR assay. The immuneACCESS repertoire file appears here via TCRdb, limited to in-frame rearrangements. These files lack a portion of the clones; in checked studies, under half of the deficit traces to unresolved V genes, and the cause of the others is not known. The sample records tens of thousands of clones, approximately 90% of which are singletons. The top ten clones comprise more than 1.5% of the sample. CDR3 length: 16 amino acids, cysteine to phenylalanine. Kept here is only the CDR3 DNA, which spans 48 bases and is read in frame from base 1. V trim: 4 bases; J trim: 2 bases; unmatched bases: 7. The germline V gene specifies MNHEY as CDR1 and SVGAGI as CDR2.

This receptor was obtained from a female donor in good health, enrolled as a control in a pregnancy study. The sequence is built from TRBV6-5 and TRBJ2-7, with 11 central nucleotides matching TRBD1. The specimen comprised peripheral blood, sampled in the first trimester of pregnancy. The CDR3 region: CASSWDRTGGPYEQYF. The DNA sequence is as follows: TGTGCCAGCAGTTGGGACCGGACAGGGGGCCCCTACGAGCAGTACTTC.